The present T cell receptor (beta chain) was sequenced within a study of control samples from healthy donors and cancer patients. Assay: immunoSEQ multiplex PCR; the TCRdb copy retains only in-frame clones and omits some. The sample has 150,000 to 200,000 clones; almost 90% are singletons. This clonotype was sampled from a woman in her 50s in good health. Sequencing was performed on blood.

CDR3 in amino acids: CASSHPTGQGVGEQYF. CDR3 nucleotide sequence: TGCGCCAGCAGCCACCCCACCGGACAGGGGGTAGGCGAGCAGTACTTC. The V and J genes are TRBV4-1 and TRBJ2-7; TRBD1 agrees at 10 bases. The germline gives CDR1 MGHRA, CDR2 YSYEKL. J gave up 6 bases and V 3 bases, and 11 bases lay outside the gene matches. The CDR3 is made up of 16 amino acids.